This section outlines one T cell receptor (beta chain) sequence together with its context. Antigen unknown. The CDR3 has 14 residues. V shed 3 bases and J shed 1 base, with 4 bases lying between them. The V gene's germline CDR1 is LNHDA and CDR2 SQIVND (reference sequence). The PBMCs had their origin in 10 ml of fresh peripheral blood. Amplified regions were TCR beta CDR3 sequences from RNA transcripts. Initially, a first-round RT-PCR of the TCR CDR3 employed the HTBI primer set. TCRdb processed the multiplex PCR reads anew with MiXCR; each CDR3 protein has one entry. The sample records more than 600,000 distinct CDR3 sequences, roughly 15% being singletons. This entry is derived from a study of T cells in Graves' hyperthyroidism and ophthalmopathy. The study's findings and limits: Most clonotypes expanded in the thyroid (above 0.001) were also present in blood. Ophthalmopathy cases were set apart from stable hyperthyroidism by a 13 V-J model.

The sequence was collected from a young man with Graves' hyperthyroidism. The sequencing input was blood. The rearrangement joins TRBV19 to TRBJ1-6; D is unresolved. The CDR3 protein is CASSMGSYNSPLHF. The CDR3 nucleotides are TGTGCCAGTAGTATGGGGTCCTATAATTCACCCCTCCACTTT. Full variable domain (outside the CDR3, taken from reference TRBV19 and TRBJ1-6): DGGITQSPKYLFRKEGQNVTLSCEQNLNHDAMYWYRQDPGQGLRLIYYSQIVNDFQKGDIAEGYSVSREKKESFPLTVTSAQKNPTAFYLCASSMGSYNSPLHFGNGTRLTVT.